These 3 T cell receptor beta chains share one sample of origin, sequenced in a study of breast tumors, draining lymph nodes, adjacent tissues. Via MiXCR, TCRdb re-called the multiplex PCR reads, giving one row per CDR3 protein. The table has about 21,000 distinct CDR3 sequences, 41% seen once. Sequencing input: breast tumor tissue. These receptors were collected from a female donor with breast cancer. Some clones in this sample may be carry-over from other donors' samples.

Within the sample, this clonotype is medium-sized. The chain combines TRBV5-1 with TRBJ2-5, with D possibly TRBD2 on 5 matching bases. V shed 0 bases and J shed 5 bases, with 8 bases lying between them. The CDR3 is 13 amino acids. Germline V lookup: CDR1 SGHRS, CDR2 YFSETQ. The CDR3 region is CASSLGELETQYF. CDR3 coding DNA: TGCGCCAGCAGCTTGGGGGAGCTCGAGACCCAGTACTTC.

This clonotype was found many times. CDR3 DNA: TGTGCCAGTAGCGGACAGGGTGCCCAGCCCCAGCATTTT. Its translation is CASSGQGAQPQHF. The chain is built from TRBV19 and TRBJ1-5; 8 bases line up with TRBD1. CDR3 length: 13 residues. Germline trimming cut 6 bases from V and 7 bases from J; bases unmatched to any gene: 5. Looked up from germline, CDR1 is LNHDA and CDR2 is SQIVND (reference sequence).

This clonotype was recorded many times. This chain links TRBV20-1 with TRBJ2-7, with D perhaps matching TRBD2 (6 bases). The CDR3 has 13 residues. V lost 3 bases and J lost 3, with 12 bases in between. Germline assignment: CDR1 DFQATT and CDR2 SNEGSKA (reference sequence). As DNA, the CDR3 is TGCAGTGCTAGGGTTTCTAGCGACTACGAGCAGTACTTC. Encoded protein: CSARVSSDYEQYF.